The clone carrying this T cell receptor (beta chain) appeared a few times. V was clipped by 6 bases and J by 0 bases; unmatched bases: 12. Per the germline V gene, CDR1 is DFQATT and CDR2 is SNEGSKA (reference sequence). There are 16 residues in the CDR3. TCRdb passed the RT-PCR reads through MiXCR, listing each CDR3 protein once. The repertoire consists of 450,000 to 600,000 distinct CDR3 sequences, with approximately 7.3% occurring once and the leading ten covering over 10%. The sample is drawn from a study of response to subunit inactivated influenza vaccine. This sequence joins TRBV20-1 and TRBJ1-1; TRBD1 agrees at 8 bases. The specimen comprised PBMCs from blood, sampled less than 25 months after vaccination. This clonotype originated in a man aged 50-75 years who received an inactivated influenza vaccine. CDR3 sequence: CSATPGTGYMNTEAFF. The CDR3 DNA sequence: TGCAGTGCCACGCCGGGGACAGGTTACATGAACACTGAAGCTTTCTTT.